The entry that follows covers one T cell receptor beta chain sequence. At one end, the junction sequence differs from germline, possibly due to a read error. This record belongs to a study of T cells in Graves' hyperthyroidism and ophthalmopathy. At the level of the study: Blood was drawn when the patient was first diagnosed and still untreated.

Per the germline V gene, CDR1 is SSHAT and CDR2 is FNYEAQ (reference sequence). The length of the CDR3 is 16 residues. Ophthalmopathy cases scored 3 or more on the Clinical Activity Score and 4 or more on NOSPECS grade, with duration below 3 months. Researchers amplified the TCR beta CDR3 regions from RNA transcripts. The study used the HTBI primer set for a first-round RT-PCR of the TCR CDR3. MiXCR, run by TCRdb on the multiplex PCR reads, gives a single entry per CDR3 protein. Of around 610,000 distinct CDR3 sequences in the sample, roughly 14% were seen once. The receptor's source is a woman aged 40 to 50 with Graves' ophthalmopathy. Sequencing input: blood. This sequence joins TRBV7-7 and TRBJ2-5; 14 nucleotides align to TRBD2. The CDR3 is CASSTGTSGSRETQYF. The CDR3 DNA reads as TGTGCTAGCAGCACAGGGACTAGCGGGAGTCGAGAGACCCAGTACTTC. The full variable domain, completed using reference TRBV7-7 and TRBJ2-5, is GAGVSQSPRYKVTKRGQDVTLRCDPISSHATLYWYQQALGQGPEFLTYFNYEAQPDKSGLPSDRFSAERPEGSISTLTIQRTEQRDSAMYRCASSTGTSGSRETQYFGPGTRLLVL.